This TCR beta chain was observed in a study of CD8+CD57+ T cells in acquired aplastic anemia. Whole-study findings and limits: Found in both controls and patients were fewer than 35 CD8+ CDR3 sequences.

Profiling that covered TCR beta VDJ and CDR3 relied on genomic DNA as its template. TCRdb itself ran the reads through MiXCR, one entry per CDR3 protein. The top ten clones hold 2.5% to 3% of a sample with about 160,000 distinct CDR3 sequences, less than 60% of them seen once. Patients who underwent sequencing had shown CD8+CD57+ cell expansion by flow cytometry. With 0 bases removed from V and 6 bases from J, the gap between germline ends came to 17 bases. Germline V gene sequence: CDR1 DFQATT, CDR2 SNEGSKA (reference sequence). The CDR3 runs 15 residues. A word on this clonotype: Its antigen is still unknown.

The chain links TRBV20-1 to TRBJ2-5, with D possibly TRBD2 on 6 matching bases. The source of this sequence is a human donor with aplastic anemia. Material for sequencing was sorted CD4+, CD8+, or CD8+CD57+ T cells (not recorded which) from PBMCs. The CDR3 spells CSARDRNSGPQTQYF. The CDR3 DNA sequence: TGCAGTGCTAGAGATCGAAATAGCGGTCCACAGACCCAGTACTTC.